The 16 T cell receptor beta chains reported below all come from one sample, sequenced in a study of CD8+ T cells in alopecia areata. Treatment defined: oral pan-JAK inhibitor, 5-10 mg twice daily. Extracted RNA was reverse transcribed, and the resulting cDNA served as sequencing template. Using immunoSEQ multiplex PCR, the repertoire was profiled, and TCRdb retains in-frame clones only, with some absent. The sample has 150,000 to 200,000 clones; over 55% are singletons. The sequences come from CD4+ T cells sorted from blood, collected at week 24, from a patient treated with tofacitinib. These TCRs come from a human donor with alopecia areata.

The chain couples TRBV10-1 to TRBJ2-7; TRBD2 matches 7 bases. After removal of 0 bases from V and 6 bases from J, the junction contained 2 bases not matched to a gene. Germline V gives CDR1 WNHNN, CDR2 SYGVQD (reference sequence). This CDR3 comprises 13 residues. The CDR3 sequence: CASSESQRGEQYF. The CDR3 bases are TGCGCCAGCAGTGAGTCCCAGCGGGGCGAGCAGTACTTC.

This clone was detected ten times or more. The CDR3 loop is CASSGSGSTQYF. As DNA, the CDR3 is TGTGCCAGCAGTGGATCGGGAAGTACGCAGTATTTT. The J gene is TRBJ2-3, the V gene TRBV25-1, with D maybe TRBD2 (5 bases). Germline values: CDR1 MGHDK, CDR2 SYGVNS. The CDR3 spans 12 residues. V lost 4 bases and J lost 8, with 10 bases in between. The whole variable domain, remainder taken from reference TRBV25-1 and TRBJ2-3, is EADIYQTPRYLVIGTGKKITLECSQTMGHDKMYWYQQDPGMELHLIHYSYGVNSTEKGDLSSESTVSRIRTEHFPLTLESARPSHTSQYLCASSGSGSTQYFGPGTRLTVL.

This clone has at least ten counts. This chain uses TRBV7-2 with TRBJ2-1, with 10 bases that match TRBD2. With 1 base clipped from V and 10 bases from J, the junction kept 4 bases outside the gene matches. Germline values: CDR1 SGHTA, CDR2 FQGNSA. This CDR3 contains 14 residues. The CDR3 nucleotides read TGTGCCAGCAGCTTAGACAGGACTAGCGGCGAGCAGTTCTTC. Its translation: CASSLDRTSGEQFF.

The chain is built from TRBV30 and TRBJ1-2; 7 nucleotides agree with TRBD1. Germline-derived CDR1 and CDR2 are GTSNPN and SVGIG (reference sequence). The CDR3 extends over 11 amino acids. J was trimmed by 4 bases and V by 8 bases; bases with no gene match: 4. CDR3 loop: CAQRDSYGYTF. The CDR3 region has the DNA TGTGCCCAAAGGGACAGCTATGGCTACACCTTC.

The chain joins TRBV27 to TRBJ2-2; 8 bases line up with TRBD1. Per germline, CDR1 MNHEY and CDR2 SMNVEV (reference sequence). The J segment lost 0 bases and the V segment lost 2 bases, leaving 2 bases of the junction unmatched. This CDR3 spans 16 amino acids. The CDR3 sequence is CASSLLTGANTGELFF. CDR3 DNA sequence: TGTGCCAGCAGTTTACTGACAGGGGCGAACACCGGGGAGCTGTTTTTT.

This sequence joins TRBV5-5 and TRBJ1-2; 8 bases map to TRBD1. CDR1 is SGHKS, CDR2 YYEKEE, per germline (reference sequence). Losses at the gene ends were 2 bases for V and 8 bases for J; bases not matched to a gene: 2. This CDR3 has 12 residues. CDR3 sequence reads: CASSFRQGGYTF. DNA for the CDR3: TGTGCCAGCAGCTTCCGACAGGGGGGCTACACCTTC.

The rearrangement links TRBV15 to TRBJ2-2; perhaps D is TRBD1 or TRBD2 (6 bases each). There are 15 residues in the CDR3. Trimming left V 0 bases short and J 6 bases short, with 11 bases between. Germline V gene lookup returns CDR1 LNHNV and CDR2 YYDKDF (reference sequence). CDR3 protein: CATSREFRGPGELFF. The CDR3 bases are TGTGCCACCAGCAGAGAGTTTCGGGGGCCCGGGGAGCTGTTTTTT.

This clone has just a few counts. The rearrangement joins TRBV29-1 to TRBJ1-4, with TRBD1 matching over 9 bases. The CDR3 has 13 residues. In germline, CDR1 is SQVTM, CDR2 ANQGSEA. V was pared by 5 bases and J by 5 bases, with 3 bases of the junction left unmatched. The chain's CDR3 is CSVTGQGNEKLFF. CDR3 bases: TGCAGCGTTACGGGACAGGGAAATGAAAAACTGTTTTTT.

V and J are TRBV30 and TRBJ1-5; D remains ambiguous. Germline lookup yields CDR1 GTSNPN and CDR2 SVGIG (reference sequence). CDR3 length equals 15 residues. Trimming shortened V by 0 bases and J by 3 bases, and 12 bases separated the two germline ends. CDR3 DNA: TGTGCCTGGAGTGTGGGAGGAATGAACAATCAGCCCCAGCATTTT. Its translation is CAWSVGGMNNQPQHF.

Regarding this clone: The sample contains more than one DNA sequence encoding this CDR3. The CDR3 sequence: CSVRGMNTEAFF. The CDR3 DNA sequence: TGCAGCGTCAGGGGCATGAACACTGAAGCTTTCTTT. The J gene is TRBJ1-1, the V gene TRBV29-1; TRBD1 might be the D (6 bases). This CDR3 is built from 12 residues. Per germline, CDR1 SQVTM and CDR2 ANQGSEA. V was pared by 6 bases and J by 0 bases, with 8 bases between.

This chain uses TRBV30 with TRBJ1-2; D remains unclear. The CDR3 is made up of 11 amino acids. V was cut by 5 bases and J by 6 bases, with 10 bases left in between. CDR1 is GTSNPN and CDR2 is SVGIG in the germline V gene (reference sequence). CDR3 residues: CAWFSEDGYTF. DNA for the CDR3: TGTGCCTGGTTTTCGGAGGATGGCTACACCTTC.

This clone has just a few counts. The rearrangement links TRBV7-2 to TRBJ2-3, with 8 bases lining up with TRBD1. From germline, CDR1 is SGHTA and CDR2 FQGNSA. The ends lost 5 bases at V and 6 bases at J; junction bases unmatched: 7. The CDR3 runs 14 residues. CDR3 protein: CASSLHRGWDTQYF. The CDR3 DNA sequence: TGTGCCAGCAGCCTGCACAGGGGGTGGGATACGCAGTATTTT.

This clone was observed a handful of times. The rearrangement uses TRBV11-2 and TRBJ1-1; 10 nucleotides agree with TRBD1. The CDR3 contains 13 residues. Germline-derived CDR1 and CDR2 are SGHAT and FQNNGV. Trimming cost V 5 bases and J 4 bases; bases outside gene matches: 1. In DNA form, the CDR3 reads TGTGCCAGCAGCGGACAGGGGGGCACTGAAGCTTTCTTT. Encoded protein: CASSGQGGTEAFF.

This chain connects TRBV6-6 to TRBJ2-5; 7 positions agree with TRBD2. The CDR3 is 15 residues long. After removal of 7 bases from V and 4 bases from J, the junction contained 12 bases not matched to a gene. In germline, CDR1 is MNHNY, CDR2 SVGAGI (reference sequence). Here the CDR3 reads CASTLGAREGETQYF. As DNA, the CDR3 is TGTGCCAGCACCCTCGGGGCCAGGGAGGGAGAGACCCAGTACTTC.

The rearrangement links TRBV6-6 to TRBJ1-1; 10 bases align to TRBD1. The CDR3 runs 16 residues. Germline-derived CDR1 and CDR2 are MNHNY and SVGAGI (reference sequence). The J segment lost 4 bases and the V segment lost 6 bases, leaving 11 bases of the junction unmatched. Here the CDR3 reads CASSPTGGGKTTEAFF. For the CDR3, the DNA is TGTGCCAGCAGCCCGACAGGGGGCGGGAAGACCACTGAAGCTTTCTTT.

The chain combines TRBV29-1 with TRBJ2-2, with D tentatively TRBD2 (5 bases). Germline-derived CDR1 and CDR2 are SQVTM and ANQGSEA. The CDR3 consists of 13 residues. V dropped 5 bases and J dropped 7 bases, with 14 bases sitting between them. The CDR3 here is CSVRRSAGGELFF. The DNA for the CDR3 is TGCAGCGTTCGGAGGTCGGCGGGCGGGGAGCTGTTTTTT.